A selection of T cell receptor beta chains follows, all from one sample in a study of CD8 T cells in ankylosing spondylitis. TCRdb processed the 5' RACE reads anew with MiXCR; each CDR3 protein has one entry. Counted here are approximately 100,000 distinct CDR3 sequences, approximately 25% occurring once; the ten biggest clones make up 12%. Sequencing was performed on synovial fluid, either unsorted or a sorted T cell fraction (not recorded which). These receptors were taken from a male donor with ankylosing spondylitis. Each CDR3 is given with its conserved first and last residue. Each record gives: clone size, D gene, V gene, J gene, CDR3 DNA, CDR3 protein. D genes are given only for firm matches. The size of a clone is reported for some rows only, either as once, few or many, or as a class for expanded clones.

-	-	TRBV12-3/TRBV12-4	TRBJ2-1	TGTGCCAGCACCAAACGGGGACCCAATGAGCAGTTCTTC	CASTKRGPNEQFF
few	TRBD1	TRBV12-3/TRBV12-4	TRBJ2-2	TGTGCCAGCAGTTTTAGGGGGCAGGGGGAGCTGTTTTTT	CASSFRGQGELFF
-	TRBD1	TRBV5-1	TRBJ2-5	TGCGCCAGCAGCCGGGGACAGGGGGAACAAGAGACCCAGTACTTC	CASSRGQGEQETQYF
-	TRBD2	TRBV5-4	TRBJ2-5	TGTGCCAGCAGCTCTTTATTGGGAACGACTAGCGGGGGGCAAGAGACCCAGTACTTC	CASSSLLGTTSGGQETQYF
-	-	TRBV6-1	TRBJ1-6	TGTGCCAGCGGCCTCAGGGAGTTATCGGCAGGTTCACCCCTCCACTTT	CASGLRELSAGSPLHF
-	TRBD1	TRBV2	TRBJ2-1	TGTGCCAGCAGCCGGGACAGAAACAATGAGCAGTTCTTC	CASSRDRNNEQFF
-	TRBD2	TRBV10-3	TRBJ2-3	TGTGCCATCGGCGGGAGAGAGTTGAATACGCAGTATTTT	CAIGGRELNTQYF
few	-	TRBV20-1	TRBJ2-7	TGCAGTGCCCGTCCGAACTCCTACGAGCAGTACTTC	CSARPNSYEQYF
few	TRBD1	TRBV7-8	TRBJ2-7	TGTGCCAGCAGCTCCTCCGGGACAGGGCTTTCCTACGAGCAGTACTTC	CASSSSGTGLSYEQYF
few	-	TRBV7-8	TRBJ2-3	TGTGCCAGCGGAGTGCGGGGTGAAGCAGATACGCAGTATTTT	CASGVRGEADTQYF
-	-	TRBV28	TRBJ1-5	TGTGCCAGCAGTCCCCCTCGCAGTGCAGGTCAGCCCCAGCATTTT	CASSPPRSAGQPQHF
-	-	TRBV7-9	TRBJ2-7	TGTGCCAGCAGCTTTCTTTCATCATCCTACGAGCAGTACTTC	CASSFLSSSYEQYF
few	-	TRBV4-2	TRBJ2-2	TGTGCCAGCAGCCACCAGGCGCACACCGGGGAGCTGTTTTTT	CASSHQAHTGELFF
-	-	TRBV2	TRBJ2-2	TGTGCCAGCACCGAAGGGTTGGGGAGCGGGGAGCTGTTTTTT	CASTEGLGSGELFF
many	-	TRBV7-8	TRBJ2-2	TGTGCCAGCAGCCGCGGAGGCGGGGAGCTGTTTTTT	CASSRGGGELFF
many	-	TRBV5-6	TRBJ2-7	TGTGCCAGCAGCCCGGGATATGAACCCTACGAGCAGTACTTC	CASSPGYEPYEQYF
many	-	TRBV5-1	TRBJ2-1	TGCGCCAGCAGCCCCTCCTCATTAAACAATGAGCAGTTCTTC	CASSPSSLNNEQFF
few	-	TRBV20-1	TRBJ2-7	TGCAGTGCTAGAGAGAGGGGGGGAGGGATCTACGAGCAGTACTTC	CSARERGGGIYEQYF
-	-	TRBV20-1	TRBJ1-3	TGCAGTGCTAGGGACGGGTCCTCGGGTGGAAACACCATATATTTT	CSARDGSSGGNTIYF
once	-	TRBV12-3/TRBV12-4	TRBJ2-3	TGTGCCAGCAGGTATTTTCAGACAGAGTATAGCACAGATACGCAGTATTTT	CASRYFQTEYSTDTQYF
-	TRBD2	TRBV20-1	TRBJ2-1	TGCAGTGCTAGAGATCCGGGAGGGAGCTACAATGAGCAGTTCTTC	CSARDPGGSYNEQFF
-	-	TRBV11-2	TRBJ2-1	TGTGCCAGCAGCTTAGATCGGGGACTGAACAATGAGCAGTTCTTC	CASSLDRGLNNEQFF
-	TRBD1	TRBV20-1	TRBJ1-2	TGCAGTGCTAGAGACACCCGGGACAGGGCCCACTTTGGCTATGGCTACACCTTC	CSARDTRDRAHFGYGYTF
-	TRBD2	TRBV5-4	TRBJ2-1	TGTGCCAGCAGCCCTGGGACTAGAAGTAACAATGAGCAGTTCTTC	CASSPGTRSNNEQFF
-	-	TRBV2	TRBJ1-4	TGTGCCAGCAGTCTGACAGAAAAACTGTTTTTT	CASSLTEKLFF
many	TRBD1	TRBV2	TRBJ2-7	TGTGCCAGCAGTCTGACAGGGATACCCTACGAGCAGTACTTC	CASSLTGIPYEQYF
-	TRBD2	TRBV20-1	TRBJ2-3	TGCAGTGCTAGAGAGGCTAGCGGGAGTGGAGATACGCAGTATTTT	CSAREASGSGDTQYF
few	-	TRBV5-6	TRBJ2-3	TGTGCCAGCAGCTTGCGAGGGACACCCCAAGATACGCAGTATTTT	CASSLRGTPQDTQYF
few	TRBD1	TRBV28	TRBJ1-5	TGTGCCAGCAGTAGAACCGGGGGCAGGGGGAGAAGCAATCAGCCCCAGCATTTT	CASSRTGGRGRSNQPQHF
-	-	TRBV12-3/TRBV12-4	TRBJ2-4	TGTGCCAGCAGTTTCCAGACGGTGGACATTCAGTACTTC	CASSFQTVDIQYF
once	-	TRBV11-2	TRBJ2-3	TGTGCCAGCAGCTTAGATCTGGTTTCAGATACGCAGTATTTT	CASSLDLVSDTQYF
-	TRBD2	TRBV18	TRBJ2-1	TGTGCCAGCTCACCGGAACTAGCGGGAGTGGGTGTTGAGCAGTTCTTC	CASSPELAGVGVEQFF
few	TRBD2	TRBV20-1	TRBJ2-5	TGCAGTGCTAGAGATCCTCCGGGAGGGCTCCAAGAGACCCAGTACTTC	CSARDPPGGLQETQYF
-	-	TRBV12-3/TRBV12-4	TRBJ1-5	TGTGCCAGCAGTTTCTCCAGGGCCTTTAGCAATCAGCCCAAGCATTTT	CASSFSRAFSNQPKHF
many	TRBD2	TRBV7-2	TRBJ2-4	TGTGCCAGCAGCTTAGAACTAGCGAACAGCATTCAGTACTTC	CASSLELANSIQYF
many	-	TRBV3-1	TRBJ2-6	TGTGCCAGCAGCTACGAGGGGGGGGCCAACGTCCTGACTTTC	CASSYEGGANVLTF
-	-	TRBV5-1	TRBJ1-1	TGCGCCAGCAAGTCGGGTATCGACACTGAAGCTTTCTTT	CASKSGIDTEAFF
-	-	TRBV6-1	TRBJ1-5	TGTGCCAGCAGTGAAATCGGGACGGAAAACAATCAGCCCCAGCATTTT	CASSEIGTENNQPQHF
few	-	TRBV7-6	TRBJ2-1	TGTGCCAGCAGTATACCAAGCCGGCAAGCCAATGAGCAGTTCTTC	CASSIPSRQANEQFF
few	-	TRBV24-1	TRBJ2-1	TGTGCCACCAGTGACCCTACCCCGGGAACAGGGCATTCCTACAATGAGCAGTTCTTC	CATSDPTPGTGHSYNEQFF
-	-	TRBV7-9	TRBJ2-2	TGTGCCAGCAGCTTAGCCCAGGGATGGACCGGGGAGCTGTTTTTT	CASSLAQGWTGELFF